A selection of T cell receptor beta chains follows, all from one sample in a study of CD8+ T cells in alopecia areata. Only in-frame clones appear in the TCRdb table, and some are missing; sequencing was by immunoSEQ multiplex PCR. The table has 150,000 to 200,000 clones, about two thirds seen once; the top ten hold 0.91%. The sample in question was CD4+ T cells sorted from blood, obtained at week 4, from a patient treated with tofacitinib. These receptors came from a human donor with alopecia areata. Both conserved end residues are part of each CDR3. D genes are given only for firm matches. A row's size may be missing; if present it is once, few, many or a size class.

V gene: TRBV4-2; clone size: NA; D gene: NA; J gene: TRBJ2-7; CDR3 DNA: TGTGCCAGCAGCCAAGATCTGGACAACGCCTACGAGCAGTACTTC; CDR3 protein: CASSQDLDNAYEQYF
V gene: TRBV5-1; clone size: once; D gene: NA; J gene: TRBJ2-2; CDR3 DNA: TGCGCCAGCAGCTTGTCCCCCCACACCGGGGAGCTGTTTTTT; CDR3 protein: CASSLSPHTGELFF
V gene: TRBV6-6; clone size: NA; D gene: TRBD2; J gene: TRBJ2-7; CDR3 DNA: TGTGCCAGCAGCCTTAGCGGGGGGTCCGCCTACGAGCAGTACTTC; CDR3 protein: CASSLSGGSAYEQYF
V gene: TRBV19; clone size: NA; D gene: NA; J gene: TRBJ2-1; CDR3 DNA: TGTGCCAGTAGTATAGATCAGGCCTACAATGAGCAGTTCTTC; CDR3 protein: CASSIDQAYNEQFF
V gene: TRBV11-2; clone size: few; D gene: NA; J gene: TRBJ2-7; CDR3 DNA: TGTGCCAGCAGCTCACCCGCGGGGGCGGGGGAGCAGTACTTC; CDR3 protein: CASSSPAGAGEQYF
V gene: TRBV30; clone size: NA; D gene: TRBD1; J gene: TRBJ1-5; CDR3 DNA: TGTGCCTGGAGTGACGACAGGGGGCCGGGACCCCAGCATTTT; CDR3 protein: CAWSDDRGPGPQHF
V gene: TRBV7-8; clone size: NA; D gene: NA; J gene: TRBJ2-2; CDR3 DNA: TGTGCCAGCATCGATAGGGTCAACACCGGGGAGCTGTTTTTT; CDR3 protein: CASIDRVNTGELFF
V gene: TRBV6-5; clone size: NA; D gene: NA; J gene: TRBJ1-1; CDR3 DNA: TGTGCCAGCGGGGGTGGCCACCCGAACACTGAAGCTTTCTTT; CDR3 protein: CASGGGHPNTEAFF
V gene: TRBV29-1; clone size: NA; D gene: NA; J gene: TRBJ2-3; CDR3 DNA: TGCAGCGTTTTCAATTCAGATACGCAGTATTTT; CDR3 protein: CSVFNSDTQYF
V gene: TRBV30; clone size: few; D gene: NA; J gene: TRBJ1-2; CDR3 DNA: TGTGCCTGGTTTCCAGGACCCTATGGCTACACCTTC; CDR3 protein: CAWFPGPYGYTF
V gene: TRBV7-2; clone size: NA; D gene: NA; J gene: TRBJ2-3; CDR3 DNA: TGTGCCAGCAGCTGGGCCTCAGGGACAGATACGCAGTATTTT; CDR3 protein: CASSWASGTDTQYF
V gene: TRBV9; clone size: NA; D gene: TRBD1; J gene: TRBJ1-2; CDR3 DNA: TGTGCCAGCAGCGTCCAGGACAGGGGGATCTATGGCTACACCTTC; CDR3 protein: CASSVQDRGIYGYTF
V gene: TRBV4-1; clone size: NA; D gene: TRBD1; J gene: TRBJ1-2; CDR3 DNA: TGCGCCAGCAGGGGGCACAGGGGGCCAAGCTATGGCTACACCTTC; CDR3 protein: CASRGHRGPSYGYTF
V gene: TRBV30; clone size: NA; D gene: NA; J gene: TRBJ1-1; CDR3 DNA: TGTGCCTGGAGTGTACCGGGTGGGACTGAAGCTTTCTTT; CDR3 protein: CAWSVPGGTEAFF
V gene: TRBV2; clone size: few; D gene: TRBD1; J gene: TRBJ1-6; CDR3 DNA: TGTGCCAGCAGTGGGGACAGTAATTCACCCCTCCACTTT; CDR3 protein: CASSGDSNSPLHF
V gene: TRBV30; clone size: NA; D gene: NA; J gene: TRBJ1-1; CDR3 DNA: TGTGCCTGGATCGGACGGTACGAAGCTTTCTTT; CDR3 protein: CAWIGRYEAFF